The T cell receptor (beta chain) described here comes from a study of T cell changes during pregnancy in multiple sclerosis. CDR3 length equals 16 residues. The germline V and J ends were trimmed by 3 bases and 1 base, with 13 bases remaining between them. Germline CDR1 WSHSY, CDR2 SAAADI. This clone appeared once. Using immunoSEQ multiplex PCR, the repertoire was profiled, and TCRdb retains in-frame clones only, with some absent. The profile shows fewer than 40,000 clones, about nine tenths of them singletons. The chain is built from TRBV10-2 and TRBJ2-4; possible D gene TRBD2, 6 bases. This sequence originates from a female donor in good health, enrolled as a control in a pregnancy study. The sequencing here drew on CD4+ T cells from peripheral blood mononuclear cells, taken in the second trimester of pregnancy. CDR3 coding DNA: TGCGCCAGCAGTGATGGAGGGCTGGGGGCCAAAAACATTCAGTACTTC. Translation gives CASSDGGLGAKNIQYF.